The entry below describes one T cell receptor beta chain. Its antigen remains unknown. This sample stems from a study of shared clonotypes between healthy human individuals. Study conclusions and caveats: The study found lower generation probabilities in non-shared clonotypes than in those shared by all four donors.

The CDR3 runs 17 residues. From germline, CDR1 is GTSNPN and CDR2 SVGIG (reference sequence). Deletions cut 0 bases from V and 5 bases from J, with 22 bases between. The assay was immunoSEQ multiplex PCR, and TCRdb's table has in-frame clones only and misses some. The sample holds approximately 2,300,000 clones, roughly 92% seen once. The gene calls are TRBV30 and TRBJ1-2, with D unresolved. Sequencing was done on a sample of naive CD4+ T cells from PBMCs. The subset is: CD45RA+ positively selected. This TCR derives from a man between 18 and 29 years old in good health. Some clones in this sample may be carry-over from other donors' samples. CDR3 region: CAWSVLVLGRLSYGYTF. CDR3 nucleotides: TGTGCCTGGAGTGTATTAGTACTTGGCAGACTCTCTTATGGCTACACCTTC.